This T cell receptor beta chain was sequenced during a study of blood T cell repertoires in COVID-19. About the research overall: There were acute and convalescent COVID-19 samples, and they came from the United States, Italy and Spain.

Assay used: immunoSEQ multiplex PCR; TCRdb lists only in-frame clones, some missing. This table holds 180,000 or so clones, 80% to 85% found once. Germline CDR1 MNHEY, CDR2 SMNVEV (reference sequence). The CDR3 length is 17 residues. V lost 6 bases, J lost 2 bases, and 14 bases stayed unmatched. This TCR derives from a woman in her 70s with COVID-19, enrolled during active disease. Sequenced input: peripheral blood. The chain is built from TRBV27 and TRBJ2-3, with 7 bases that match TRBD2. The CDR3 DNA reads as TGTGCCAGCAGCTACCGCGGGAGTTTTTCGGACACAGATACGCAGTATTTT. It is translated as CASSYRGSFSDTDTQYF.